Listed below are T cell receptor beta chains from one sample, sequenced in a study of tumor-infiltrating lymphocytes in primary liver carcinoma. TCRdb reanalysed the multiplex PCR reads using MiXCR and keeps one entry per CDR3 protein. The top ten hold around 23% of the sample, which has tens of thousands of distinct CDR3 sequences, over 65% seen once. Specimen: liver tumor tissue from sampling region 2. The origin of the receptors is a man aged 40-55 years with primary liver carcinoma and hepatitis B virus infection. Both conserved end residues are part of each CDR3. The order of the fields is V gene, CDR3 protein.

TRBV7-9,CPSSPSSSYVQYF
TRBV11-2,CASSIAERAQYF
TRBV14,CGNSHRDFGYEQYF
TRBV7-9,CASSLGGPTTGELFF
TRBV4-1,CASSQVPSGPSDTQYF
TRBV6-6,CASSRDGSNQPQHF
TRBV7-9,CASSFLGQGDTQYF
TRBV11-1,CAPRGVDSGANVLTF
TRBV7-9,CASSPPTEGAGNYTF
TRBV14,CAGSPIPGAYNEQFF
TRBV6-6,CASSYRVVYSAQPQHF
TRBV7-9,CASSLAGGLETQYF
TRBV6-1,CASTRTADSGANVMTF
TRBV6-5,CASSYTLSYEQYF
TRBV11-2,CVSSFVGRGTEELFF
TRBV28,CASSSRTPVPF
TRBV4-2,CDISQTAGGTYEQYF
TRBV6-4,CASSDSGQGNTGELFF